The rows below give T cell receptor beta chains drawn from one sample of a study of chemoradiotherapy in HPV16-positive cancers. Assay used: immunoSEQ multiplex PCR; TCRdb lists only in-frame clones, some missing. The repertoire holds about 4,400 clones, around 70% seen once, with approximately 9.1% in the top ten. Sequenced here: tumor tissue, sampled from a patient who underwent chemoradiotherapy. Source of these receptors: a human donor with HPV-associated anogenital cancer. CDR3s include the opening cysteine and the closing phenylalanine or tryptophan.

cdr3_aa: CASSDHKGGNQPQHF; cdr3_length: 15; v_call: TRBV6-1
cdr3_aa: CASSYAGELFF; cdr3_length: 11; v_call: TRBV6-6
cdr3_aa: CASSTHRDTQYF; cdr3_length: 12; v_call: TRBV6-1
cdr3_aa: CASSQDGTGGNTIYF; cdr3_length: 15; v_call: TRBV11-2
cdr3_aa: CASTASGRGDEQFF; cdr3_length: 14; v_call: TRBV6-1
cdr3_aa: CASSPPGTPYNEQFF; cdr3_length: 15; v_call: TRBV7-9
cdr3_aa: CASSQDVAGLSGYTF; cdr3_length: 15; v_call: TRBV4-2
cdr3_aa: CASSPRQGGDSPLHF; cdr3_length: 15; v_call: TRBV7-2
cdr3_aa: CASRPGSGANVLTF; cdr3_length: 14; v_call: TRBV25-1
cdr3_aa: CASSLTQYEQYF; cdr3_length: 12; v_call: TRBV5-1
cdr3_aa: CASSLTGSSYNEQFF; cdr3_length: 15; v_call: TRBV27
cdr3_aa: CASSHIISYNEQFF; cdr3_length: 14; v_call: TRBV6-6
cdr3_aa: CASSTFSSGRSYEQYF; cdr3_length: 16; v_call: TRBV6-6
cdr3_aa: CASSVVGTVTDTQYF; cdr3_length: 15; v_call: TRBV9
cdr3_aa: CASSREAVGYTF; cdr3_length: 12; v_call: TRBV18
cdr3_aa: CASSQDRAGLVEQYF; cdr3_length: 15; v_call: TRBV4-1
cdr3_aa: CASSQIRAPDYGYTF; cdr3_length: 15; v_call: TRBV14
cdr3_aa: CASSRRWGDGQPQHF; cdr3_length: 15; v_call: TRBV19
cdr3_aa: CAWGRTGNEQYF; cdr3_length: 12; v_call: TRBV30
cdr3_aa: CASSFSGLSSSYNEQFF; cdr3_length: 17; v_call: TRBV5-1
cdr3_aa: CASSGQGQKTGELFF; cdr3_length: 15; v_call: TRBV28
cdr3_aa: CASSLVRVGTYNEQFF; cdr3_length: 16; v_call: TRBV7-9
cdr3_aa: CSARSYEQYF; cdr3_length: 10; v_call: TRBV20-1
cdr3_aa: CASSLFGQGDYGYTF; cdr3_length: 15; v_call: TRBV7-9
cdr3_aa: CASTPGLEQFF; cdr3_length: 11; v_call: TRBV6-6
cdr3_aa: CASSSPRTGGSYGYTF; cdr3_length: 16; v_call: TRBV7-2
cdr3_aa: CASSVGTGDEKLFF; cdr3_length: 14; v_call: TRBV5-5
cdr3_aa: CASSKSFETGGFKQFF; cdr3_length: 16; v_call: TRBV21-1
cdr3_aa: CASSPPGTLGNTIYF; cdr3_length: 15; v_call: TRBV28
cdr3_aa: CASSTGTPSDTQYF; cdr3_length: 14; v_call: TRBV7-9
cdr3_aa: CASSKVTRADTQYF; cdr3_length: 14; v_call: TRBV21-1
cdr3_aa: CATLDRGNTEAFF; cdr3_length: 13; v_call: TRBV10-3
cdr3_aa: CASSFGEYNYGYTF; cdr3_length: 14; v_call: TRBV5-1
cdr3_aa: CASSPQPGRGDEQYF; cdr3_length: 15; v_call: TRBV7-2
cdr3_aa: CASSTRQGGKETQYF; cdr3_length: 15; v_call: TRBV7-2
cdr3_aa: CASSILAGAYEQYF; cdr3_length: 14; v_call: TRBV19
cdr3_aa: CASSVGGTDYGQYF; cdr3_length: 14; v_call: TRBV9
cdr3_aa: CSVTQGNEKLFF; cdr3_length: 12; v_call: TRBV29-1
cdr3_aa: CASSLGRGLGANVLTF; cdr3_length: 16; v_call: TRBV7-8
cdr3_aa: CASSDRLGLNSPLHF; cdr3_length: 15; v_call: TRBV2
cdr3_aa: CASSSAGGALYGYTF; cdr3_length: 15; v_call: TRBV5-4
cdr3_aa: CASSYRDKPGAEAFF; cdr3_length: 15; v_call: TRBV7-9
cdr3_aa: CSVEEAESYGYTF; cdr3_length: 13; v_call: TRBV29-1
cdr3_aa: CSVAGPSTDTQYF; cdr3_length: 13; v_call: TRBV29-1
cdr3_aa: CASSLFAQETQYF; cdr3_length: 13; v_call: TRBV11-2
cdr3_aa: CASSPGSSNQPQHF; cdr3_length: 14; v_call: TRBV18
cdr3_aa: CASTGQGTYGYTF; cdr3_length: 13; v_call: TRBV19
cdr3_aa: CASWGETQYF; cdr3_length: 10; v_call: TRBV27
cdr3_aa: CASRRTGGRIAYNEQFF; cdr3_length: 17; v_call: TRBV5-1
cdr3_aa: CASSPPRTALAGVAETQYF; cdr3_length: 19; v_call: TRBV18
cdr3_aa: CASSVGTGVNTIYF; cdr3_length: 14; v_call: TRBV9
cdr3_aa: CASSHRDRGPYEQYF; cdr3_length: 15; v_call: TRBV7-9
cdr3_aa: CASRDRPNQPQYF; cdr3_length: 13; v_call: TRBV2